The rows below give T cell receptor beta chains drawn from one sample of a study of identical twins. TCRdb recomputed calls from the 5' RACE reads with MiXCR, one row per CDR3 protein. Of approximately 500,000 distinct CDR3 sequences in the sample, 20% to 25% were seen once. These data are also associated with another study on T cells expressing NK-cell markers.

The sequencing sample was made of CD4+ T cells sorted from blood. The receptors were gathered from a woman younger than 30 in good health. Each CDR3 is given with its conserved first and last residue. The D gene is left open where the match is weak. For some rows the clone size is stated as once, few or many, or as a class when expanded; others skip it.

J gene: TRBJ2-3; clone size: NA; V gene: TRBV4-1; D gene: NA; CDR3 DNA: TGCGCCAGCAGCCCCACGGTGAGGGGCACAGATACGCAGTATTTT; CDR3 protein: CASSPTVRGTDTQYF
J gene: TRBJ1-2; clone size: few; V gene: TRBV7-2; D gene: NA; CDR3 DNA: TGTGCCAGCAGCTTAACCGGGACGGAGAACTATGGCTACACCTTC; CDR3 protein: CASSLTGTENYGYTF
J gene: TRBJ2-5; clone size: few; V gene: TRBV27; D gene: TRBD2; CDR3 DNA: TGTGCCAGCAGTCCCAGCGGGAGAGGAAGAGAGACCCAGTACTTC; CDR3 protein: CASSPSGRGRETQYF
J gene: TRBJ2-2; clone size: once; V gene: TRBV6-1; D gene: NA; CDR3 DNA: TGTGCCAGCCGCCCCCACATCGTCGCGAACACCGGGGAGCTGTTTTTT; CDR3 protein: CASRPHIVANTGELFF
J gene: TRBJ1-5; clone size: NA; V gene: TRBV12-5; D gene: NA; CDR3 DNA: TGTGCTAGTGGTTTGGTACTAGGCGGTAGCAATCAGCCCCAGCATTTT; CDR3 protein: CASGLVLGGSNQPQHF
J gene: TRBJ2-7; clone size: few; V gene: TRBV11-2; D gene: TRBD2; CDR3 DNA: TGTGCCAGCAGCTTCGCTAGGGGAGGGCACAACTACGAGCAGTACTTC; CDR3 protein: CASSFARGGHNYEQYF
J gene: TRBJ1-1; clone size: NA; V gene: TRBV7-9; D gene: TRBD1; CDR3 DNA: TGTGCCAGCAACACAGGGGGGACTGAAGCTTTCTTT; CDR3 protein: CASNTGGTEAFF
J gene: TRBJ2-7; clone size: NA; V gene: TRBV7-9; D gene: NA; CDR3 DNA: TGTGCCAGCAGCTTTGCCCTTGCCGGGAGCTACGAGCAGTACTTC; CDR3 protein: CASSFALAGSYEQYF
J gene: TRBJ2-7; clone size: few; V gene: TRBV27; D gene: TRBD1; CDR3 DNA: TGTGCCAGCAGTCCAATACAGGGGGCTAACGAGCAGTACTTC; CDR3 protein: CASSPIQGANEQYF
J gene: TRBJ1-2; clone size: few; V gene: TRBV5-5; D gene: NA; CDR3 DNA: TGTGCCAGCAGCTTGACAGACAATAGCTATGGCTACACCTTC; CDR3 protein: CASSLTDNSYGYTF
J gene: TRBJ2-1; clone size: NA; V gene: TRBV20-1; D gene: NA; CDR3 DNA: TGCAGTGCTAGGAGCCGTCCCTCCTACAATGAGCAGTTCTTC; CDR3 protein: CSARSRPSYNEQFF
J gene: TRBJ2-3; clone size: NA; V gene: TRBV20-1; D gene: TRBD2; CDR3 DNA: TGCAGTGCTATGACTAGCGGGAGGGGCACAGATACGCAGTATTTT; CDR3 protein: CSAMTSGRGTDTQYF
J gene: TRBJ2-3; clone size: NA; V gene: TRBV7-3; D gene: NA; CDR3 DNA: TGTGCCAGCAGCTTCTCGGGTGGCATCACAGATACGCAGTATTTT; CDR3 protein: CASSFSGGITDTQYF
J gene: TRBJ2-3; clone size: NA; V gene: TRBV9; D gene: NA; CDR3 DNA: TGTGCCAGCAGCCCGGGGCCCTACAGCACAGATACGCAGTATTTT; CDR3 protein: CASSPGPYSTDTQYF
J gene: TRBJ2-2; clone size: few; V gene: TRBV20-1; D gene: NA; CDR3 DNA: TGCAGTGCCCCGCCCCCCGGACAGAACACCGGGGAGCTGTTTTTT; CDR3 protein: CSAPPPGQNTGELFF
J gene: TRBJ2-4; clone size: NA; V gene: TRBV11-3; D gene: NA; CDR3 DNA: TGTGCCAGCAGCGGGCAGAAAAACATTCAGTACTTC; CDR3 protein: CASSGQKNIQYF
J gene: TRBJ2-1; clone size: few; V gene: TRBV6-6; D gene: TRBD1; CDR3 DNA: TGTGCCTCCCAGGGGGACAGCTACAATGAGCAGTTCTTC; CDR3 protein: CASQGDSYNEQFF
J gene: TRBJ1-2; clone size: NA; V gene: TRBV3-1; D gene: NA; CDR3 DNA: TGTGCCAGCAGCCCGGGACGGCAAACTTATGGCTACACCTTC; CDR3 protein: CASSPGRQTYGYTF
J gene: TRBJ2-2; clone size: NA; V gene: TRBV3-1; D gene: NA; CDR3 DNA: TGTGCCAGCAGCCAAGACCCAGCCACCGGGGAGCTGTTTTTT; CDR3 protein: CASSQDPATGELFF
J gene: TRBJ1-1; clone size: NA; V gene: TRBV29-1; D gene: NA; CDR3 DNA: TGCAGCGTTGAAGTAGGAGTGGGGACTGAAGCTTTCTTT; CDR3 protein: CSVEVGVGTEAFF
J gene: TRBJ2-3; clone size: few; V gene: TRBV6-5; D gene: TRBD2; CDR3 DNA: TGTGCCAGCAGTTCCCGGGGACTAGCGGGGCTCGGCGATACGCAGTATTTT; CDR3 protein: CASSSRGLAGLGDTQYF
J gene: TRBJ2-1; clone size: NA; V gene: TRBV7-2; D gene: NA; CDR3 DNA: TGTGCCAGCAGCTTTTCCGGGACTCAGCAGTTCTTC; CDR3 protein: CASSFSGTQQFF
J gene: TRBJ2-2; clone size: NA; V gene: TRBV10-3; D gene: NA; CDR3 DNA: TGTGCCATCCAGGGTGTGGGGACTGTGACCGGGGAGCTGTTTTTT; CDR3 protein: CAIQGVGTVTGELFF
J gene: TRBJ2-1; clone size: few; V gene: TRBV7-8; D gene: NA; CDR3 DNA: TGTGCCAGCAGCCTAGAAGGGGGGACAGTCTACAATGAGCAGTTCTTC; CDR3 protein: CASSLEGGTVYNEQFF
J gene: TRBJ2-1; clone size: NA; V gene: TRBV29-1; D gene: NA; CDR3 DNA: TGCAGCGTTCGGCCTAAACGGGGAAATGAGCAGTTCTTC; CDR3 protein: CSVRPKRGNEQFF
J gene: TRBJ2-7; clone size: few; V gene: TRBV2; D gene: TRBD2; CDR3 DNA: TGTGCCAGCAAGCGGGAGGGGTACGAGCAGTACTTC; CDR3 protein: CASKREGYEQYF
J gene: TRBJ1-5; clone size: few; V gene: TRBV12-3/TRBV12-4; D gene: NA; CDR3 DNA: TGTGCCAGCAGTCCCACATTGAGCAATCAGCCCCAGCATTTT; CDR3 protein: CASSPTLSNQPQHF
J gene: TRBJ2-5; clone size: NA; V gene: TRBV20-1; D gene: TRBD2; CDR3 DNA: TGCAGTGCTAGCCCGCGGGGGAGGAGAGAGACCCAGTACTTC; CDR3 protein: CSASPRGRRETQYF
J gene: TRBJ2-1; clone size: few; V gene: TRBV12-3/TRBV12-4; D gene: TRBD2; CDR3 DNA: TGTGCCAGCAGTTTGGGGACTAGCGGGAACCATGAGCAGTTCTTC; CDR3 protein: CASSLGTSGNHEQFF
J gene: TRBJ2-1; clone size: NA; V gene: TRBV6-2/TRBV6-3; D gene: NA; CDR3 DNA: TGTGCCAGCAGCTACCCGACTCTGGGATACAATGAGCAGTTCTTC; CDR3 protein: CASSYPTLGYNEQFF
J gene: TRBJ2-3; clone size: NA; V gene: TRBV7-9; D gene: NA; CDR3 DNA: TGTGCCAGCAGCTTAATGGGTACGCAGTATTTT; CDR3 protein: CASSLMGTQYF
J gene: TRBJ2-5; clone size: NA; V gene: TRBV20-1; D gene: NA; CDR3 DNA: TGCAGTGCCCGAGAGGGGGTTTCTTTTAGAGAGACCCAGTACTTC; CDR3 protein: CSAREGVSFRETQYF
J gene: TRBJ2-1; clone size: NA; V gene: TRBV5-5; D gene: NA; CDR3 DNA: TGTGCCAGCAGCTTGGTGGGGGTCGCCTACAATGAGCAGTTCTTC; CDR3 protein: CASSLVGVAYNEQFF
J gene: TRBJ2-7; clone size: NA; V gene: TRBV12-3/TRBV12-4; D gene: NA; CDR3 DNA: TGTGCCAGCAGTTTTCAGGGAACAGACTACGAGCAGTACTTC; CDR3 protein: CASSFQGTDYEQYF
J gene: TRBJ2-2; clone size: few; V gene: TRBV5-6; D gene: NA; CDR3 DNA: TGTGCCAGCAGCTTGGATGTAGTTACCGGGGAGCTGTTTTTT; CDR3 protein: CASSLDVVTGELFF
J gene: TRBJ2-1; clone size: few; V gene: TRBV6-1; D gene: TRBD2; CDR3 DNA: TGTGCCAGCAGGGAGACTAGCGGGGGATACTCCTACAATGAGCAGTTCTTC; CDR3 protein: CASRETSGGYSYNEQFF
J gene: TRBJ2-7; clone size: few; V gene: TRBV4-2; D gene: NA; CDR3 DNA: TGTGCCAGCAGCCAAGATCTGAGCAGGGCCTACGAGCAGTACTTC; CDR3 protein: CASSQDLSRAYEQYF
J gene: TRBJ2-4; clone size: NA; V gene: TRBV6-2/TRBV6-3; D gene: NA; CDR3 DNA: TGTGCCAGCAGACGTGATGGCAAAAACATTCAGTACTTC; CDR3 protein: CASRRDGKNIQYF
J gene: TRBJ2-7; clone size: NA; V gene: TRBV10-2; D gene: TRBD1; CDR3 DNA: TGCGCCAGCACTAGGACAGGGAAGGCCTACGAGCAGTACTTC; CDR3 protein: CASTRTGKAYEQYF
J gene: TRBJ2-1; clone size: NA; V gene: TRBV20-1; D gene: NA; CDR3 DNA: TGCAGTGCTAACAGGGCTAGTGAGCAGTTCTTC; CDR3 protein: CSANRASEQFF
J gene: TRBJ2-7; clone size: NA; V gene: TRBV5-1; D gene: NA; CDR3 DNA: TGCGCCAGCAGTCCGGGACCGAACTACGAGCAGTACTTC; CDR3 protein: CASSPGPNYEQYF
J gene: TRBJ2-5; clone size: NA; V gene: TRBV10-3; D gene: NA; CDR3 DNA: TGTGCCACCGGGACCGGAGAAGAGACCCAGTACTTC; CDR3 protein: CATGTGEETQYF
J gene: TRBJ2-7; clone size: few; V gene: TRBV25-1; D gene: TRBD2; CDR3 DNA: TGTGCCAGCACGGCGGGAGGCCCATACGAGCAGTACTTC; CDR3 protein: CASTAGGPYEQYF
J gene: TRBJ2-7; clone size: NA; V gene: TRBV20-1; D gene: NA; CDR3 DNA: TGCAGTGTTGCCGAGGGGCGCTCCTACGAGCAGTACTTC; CDR3 protein: CSVAEGRSYEQYF
J gene: TRBJ1-5; clone size: NA; V gene: TRBV19; D gene: NA; CDR3 DNA: TGTGCCAGTACCCCCGCCGGATCGACAAATAGCAATCAGCCCCAGCATTTT; CDR3 protein: CASTPAGSTNSNQPQHF
J gene: TRBJ2-2; clone size: NA; V gene: TRBV12-3/TRBV12-4; D gene: NA; CDR3 DNA: TGTGCCAGCAGTTCCGGGGAGCTGTTTTTT; CDR3 protein: CASSSGELFF
J gene: TRBJ2-3; clone size: NA; V gene: TRBV4-3; D gene: NA; CDR3 DNA: TGCGCCAGCAGCCGCCGACCAACATTCACAGATACGCAGTATTTT; CDR3 protein: CASSRRPTFTDTQYF
J gene: TRBJ2-3; clone size: NA; V gene: TRBV7-3; D gene: NA; CDR3 DNA: TGTGCCAGCAGCTTGGATAGAGTTAATACGCAGTATTTT; CDR3 protein: CASSLDRVNTQYF
J gene: TRBJ2-3; clone size: few; V gene: TRBV5-1; D gene: NA; CDR3 DNA: TGCGCCAGCAGCTTGGCCCCAGTCACAGATACGCAGTATTTT; CDR3 protein: CASSLAPVTDTQYF
J gene: TRBJ2-7; clone size: once; V gene: TRBV9; D gene: TRBD2; CDR3 DNA: TGTGCCAGCAGCGTAGATGGGACTAGCTTCTACGAGCAGTACTTC; CDR3 protein: CASSVDGTSFYEQYF
J gene: TRBJ1-6; clone size: NA; V gene: TRBV10-3; D gene: NA; CDR3 DNA: TGTGCCATCAGAGATCTGAACAGAGATAATTCACCCCTCCACTTT; CDR3 protein: CAIRDLNRDNSPLHF
J gene: TRBJ1-2; clone size: few; V gene: TRBV20-1; D gene: NA; CDR3 DNA: TGCAGTGCTAGTCGCGGGTTCTATGGCTACACCTTC; CDR3 protein: CSASRGFYGYTF
J gene: TRBJ2-6; clone size: NA; V gene: TRBV29-1; D gene: NA; CDR3 DNA: TGCAGCGTCAGTGTTGGGGTAGTCCACTCTGGGGCCAACGTCCTGACTTTC; CDR3 protein: CSVSVGVVHSGANVLTF